This entry lists 25 T cell receptor beta chains sequenced from one sample in a study of blood T cell repertoires in COVID-19 (dated by TCRdb to 2020 to 2022). Libraries came from the immunoSEQ multiplex PCR assay. TCRdb provides this immuneACCESS table in a form limited to in-frame rearrangements. Some clones are lacking; in checked studies, under half of them reflect an unresolved V gene, and why the rest are absent is not known. Present in this sample are 300,000 to 400,000 clones, 80% to 90% of which were seen just once. 2% to 2.5% of the sample belongs to the ten largest clones. Sequencing was carried out using peripheral blood. Source of these receptors: a woman aged 55-70 years with COVID-19, enrolled during active disease.

V gene TRBV27 combines with J gene TRBJ2-5; 9 nucleotides match TRBD1. The CDR3 spans 14 residues. V dropped 6 bases and J dropped 5; count of bases not matched to a gene: 7. In germline, CDR1 is MNHEY, CDR2 SMNVEV (reference sequence). CDR3 in amino acids: CASRGDRAWETQYF. Written as DNA, the CDR3 is TGTGCCAGCAGGGGGGACAGGGCCTGGGAGACCCAGTACTTC.

The rearrangement uses TRBV9 and TRBJ1-2, with D possibly being TRBD1 (5 bases). Trimming removed 3 bases from V and 1 base from J, with 10 bases in between. The CDR3 loop spans 14 amino acids. Germline CDR1 SGDLS, CDR2 YYNGEE. As DNA, the CDR3 is TGTGCCAGCAGCGCACAGGAATTTAACTATGGCTACACCTTC. It yields the protein CASSAQEFNYGYTF.

The gene calls are TRBV5-8 and TRBJ2-5, with 10 bases that match TRBD1. The V and J ends lost 4 bases and 2 bases, in that order; junction bases with no gene match: 5. The germline V gene has CDR1 SGHTS and CDR2 YDEGEE. The CDR3 spans 15 residues. CDR3 in DNA: TGTGCCAGCAGCGCGGGACAGGGGAGGCAAGAGACCCAGTACTTC. Translating gives CASSAGQGRQETQYF. Filled out from reference TRBV5-8 and TRBJ2-5, the complete variable domain reads EAGVTQSPTHLIKTRGQQATLRCSPISGHTSVYWYQQALGLGLQFLLWYDEGEERNRGNFPPRFSGRQFPNYSSELNVNALELEDSALYLCASSAGQGRQETQYFGPGTRLLVL.

The chain joins TRBV6-6 to TRBJ2-3; no clear D gene. This CDR3 is 15 amino acids long. V lost 7 bases and J 0 bases, leaving 14 bases between the germline ends. In germline, CDR1 is MNHNY, CDR2 SVGAGI (reference sequence). The CDR3 is CASISRVSSTDTQYF. CDR3 nucleotides: TGTGCCAGCATTAGCCGGGTATCTAGCACAGATACGCAGTATTTT.

V and J are TRBV5-1 and TRBJ1-2; TRBD1 aligns across 10 bases. Trimming took 1 base from V and 1 from J; bases not matched to a gene: 4. From germline, CDR1 is SGHRS and CDR2 YFSETQ. The CDR3 runs 16 residues. The CDR3 DNA reads TGCGCCAGCAGCTTGTCGGGACAGGGGAGTAACTATGGCTACACCTTC. Translating it yields CASSLSGQGSNYGYTF.

The genes are TRBV6-5 and TRBJ1-1, with no clear D. The germline V gene encodes CDR1 MNHEY and CDR2 SVGAGI. This CDR3 has 15 residues. The ends were cut back, 8 bases at V and 0 bases at J, with 16 bases in the middle. The CDR3 protein is CASLHPPTMNTEAFF. CDR3 coding DNA: TGTGCCAGCCTCCATCCGCCCACTATGAACACTGAAGCTTTCTTT.

The rearrangement links TRBV7-2 to TRBJ1-6; 7 bases are shared with TRBD1. Germline loops: CDR1 SGHTA, CDR2 FQGNSA. The CDR3 is 15 amino acids. V trimming: 2 bases; J trimming: 7 bases; junction bases outside the gene matches: 5. DNA of the CDR3: TGTGCCAGCAGCTTACAGGGACAGAACAATTCACCCCTCCACTTT. Translated: CASSLQGQNNSPLHF. The whole variable domain, remainder taken from reference TRBV7-2 and TRBJ1-6, is GAGVSQSPSNKVTEKGKDVELRCDPISGHTALYWYRQSLGQGLEFLIYFQGNSAPDKSGLPSDRFSAERTGGSVSTLTIQRTQQEDSAVYLCASSLQGQNNSPLHFGNGTRLTVT.

The chain joins TRBV6-6 to TRBJ2-2, with a weak D call TRBD2 (7 bases). This CDR3 region has 19 residues. Germline CDR1 reads MNHNY; CDR2 reads SVGAGI (reference sequence). V was pared by 5 bases and J by 2 bases, with 24 bases between. Here the CDR3 reads CASSQQTLGGGGNTGELFF. The DNA for the CDR3 is TGTGCCAGCAGTCAGCAGACTCTAGGGGGAGGGGGTAACACCGGGGAGCTGTTTTTT.

This chain uses TRBV3-1 (or the pseudogene TRBV3-2) with TRBJ2-2; 8 nucleotides match TRBD1. V lost 5 bases to trimming and J lost 1 base; unmatched junction nucleotides: 3. Germline CDR1 reads LGHDT; CDR2 reads YNNKEL (reference sequence). The CDR3 is 15 residues long. The CDR3 DNA reads TGTGCCAGCAGCGGACAGGGAAAGAACACCGGGGAGCTGTTTTTT. This codes for CASSGQGKNTGELFF.

The chain joins TRBV15 to TRBJ2-1; TRBD2 agrees at 11 bases. The CDR3 totals 18 residues. J lost 2 bases, V lost 1 base, and 7 bases had no gene match. Germline lookup yields CDR1 LNHNV and CDR2 YYDKDF (reference sequence). The CDR3 reads CATSRGTSGPQPYNEQFF. The DNA of the CDR3 is TGTGCCACCAGCAGAGGGACTAGCGGGCCACAACCCTACAATGAGCAGTTCTTC.

The rearrangement joins TRBV3-1 (or the pseudogene TRBV3-2) to TRBJ1-1; 7 bases fit TRBD1. Per the germline V gene, CDR1 is LGHDT and CDR2 is YNNKEL (reference sequence). The ends lost 4 bases at V and 0 bases at J; junction bases unmatched: 5. The CDR3 contains 15 residues. The CDR3 DNA is TGTGCCAGCAGCCGCCGACAGGGACTGAACACTGAAGCTTTCTTT. This codes for CASSRRQGLNTEAFF.

The genes are TRBV5-1 and TRBJ2-7; 7 bases align to TRBD2. Germline CDR1 reads SGHRS; CDR2 reads YFSETQ. This CDR3 is built from 13 residues. Germline trimming cut 5 bases from V and 6 bases from J; bases unmatched to any gene: 8. The DNA of the CDR3 is TGCGCCAGCAGTCCGGGGGGAGGTAGCGAGCAGTACTTC. Its protein product is CASSPGGGSEQYF.

The chain couples TRBV2 to TRBJ2-1; TRBD2 matches at 9 bases. V shed 5 bases, J shed 0 bases, and the junction held 2 bases outside the gene matches. Germline values: CDR1 SNHLY, CDR2 FYNNEI. This CDR3 comprises 15 residues. In DNA, the CDR3 is TGTGCCAGCAGTAGCGGGGGGAGCTCCTACAATGAGCAGTTCTTC. Its translation is CASSSGGSSYNEQFF.

This chain's CDR3 is CASSLRTAQGQFF. The CDR3 DNA is TGTGCCAGCAGCTTAAGAACAGCCCAGGGGCAGTTCTTC. V usage is TRBV11-3 and J usage is TRBJ2-1, with D possibly being TRBD1 (5 bases). This CDR3 spans 13 amino acids. CDR1 and CDR2 (germline): SGHNT, YENEEA. V was shortened by 2 bases and J by 12 bases, with 14 bases between the two germline ends.

The genes are TRBV7-2 and TRBJ2-1, with 8 nucleotides matching TRBD1. Germline V gene lookup returns CDR1 SGHTA and CDR2 FQGNSA. V dropped 2 bases and J dropped 3; count of bases not matched to a gene: 6. The CDR3 contains 16 residues. In DNA form, the CDR3 reads TGTGCCAGCAGCTTACTCGGGACAGGCTTCTACAATGAGCAGTTCTTC. Protein sequence: CASSLLGTGFYNEQFF.

The V call is TRBV6-4, the J call TRBJ1-1, with a possible D match to TRBD1 (6 bases). Germline CDR1 reads MRHNA; CDR2 reads SNTAGT. There are 15 residues in the CDR3. Trimming took off 5 bases at V and 1 base at J, with 14 bases between the two ends. The CDR3 nucleotides read TGTGCCAGCAGTCCAGGGGACGGAAGGAACACTGAAGCTTTCTTT. It translates to CASSPGDGRNTEAFF.

The chain uses TRBV6-5 and TRBJ1-2, with 9 bases lining up with TRBD1. The CDR3 contains 14 residues. Germline V gene lookup returns CDR1 MNHEY and CDR2 SVGAGI. The V segment lost 2 bases and the J segment 6 bases; nucleotides outside the gene matches: 4. CDR3 DNA: TGTGCCAGCAGTTACGACGGGACAGGGAATGGCTACACCTTC. This encodes CASSYDGTGNGYTF.

The V and J genes are TRBV18 and TRBJ2-3; D is possibly TRBD1 (6 bases). This CDR3 is 13 amino acids long. Germline CDR1 reads KGHSH; CDR2 reads LQKENI. V lost 5 bases and J lost 7, with 13 bases in between. Here the CDR3 DNA reads TGTGCCAGCTCAAATAACAGGGCTAATACGCAGTATTTT. Its protein product is CASSNNRANTQYF.

The chain uses TRBV18 and TRBJ2-7; a possible D gene is TRBD2 (6 bases). Germline V gives CDR1 KGHSH, CDR2 LQKENI. There are 15 residues in the CDR3. Trimming took off 3 bases at V and 0 bases at J, with 12 bases between the two ends. Here the CDR3 DNA reads TGTGCCAGCTCACCCGGGGGAGAAAGCTCCTACGAGCAGTACTTC. Residues: CASSPGGESSYEQYF.

This chain links TRBV30 with TRBJ1-1; TRBD1 matches 8 bases. The CDR3 spans 18 residues. Trimming at V came to 4 bases and at J to 0 bases, leaving 16 bases not matched to a gene. Per germline, CDR1 GTSNPN and CDR2 SVGIG (reference sequence). The CDR3 region has the DNA TGTGCCTGGAATGGCCCCCAGGGGGCAATGAAAATGAACACTGAAGCTTTCTTT. Translated, it gives CAWNGPQGAMKMNTEAFF.

This rearrangement joins TRBV29-1 to TRBJ2-3; 8 bases fit TRBD2. J gave up 8 bases and V 0 bases, and 4 bases lay outside the gene matches. CDR3 size: 13 residues. Germline CDR1 is SQVTM and CDR2 is ANQGSEA. CDR3 loop: CSVEEGRGGTQYF. CDR3 nucleotide sequence: TGCAGCGTTGAAGAGGGACGGGGGGGTACGCAGTATTTT.

The table lists this clone with a count of one. This rearrangement joins TRBV3-1 (or the pseudogene TRBV3-2) to TRBJ1-3; no firm D call. This CDR3 comprises 13 residues. Trimming cost V 1 base and J 6 bases, with 7 bases left between them. Germline V lookup: CDR1 LGHDT, CDR2 YNNKEL (reference sequence). CDR3 coding DNA: TGTGCCAGCAGCCAAGGAGGGTTAAACACCATATATTTT. It yields the protein CASSQGGLNTIYF.

This clone showed up just a few times. The chain uses TRBV19 and TRBJ2-1; 12 nucleotides align to TRBD1. Germline CDR1 reads LNHDA; CDR2 reads SQIVND (reference sequence). After removal of 6 bases from V and 0 bases from J, the junction contained 3 bases not matched to a gene. The CDR3 has 16 residues. For the CDR3, the DNA is TGTGCCAGTAGGGGGGGACAGGGGGCCTCCTACAATGAGCAGTTCTTC. Protein product: CASRGGQGASYNEQFF.

This sequence joins TRBV9 and TRBJ2-1; TRBD1 might be the D (5 bases). CDR3 length: 15 amino acids. Germline V gene data show CDR1 as SGDLS and CDR2 as YYNGEE. Trimming cost V 0 bases and J 3 bases, with 10 bases left between them. The CDR3 spells CASSVDGTGYNEQFF. The CDR3 bases are TGTGCCAGCAGCGTAGATGGTACAGGCTACAATGAGCAGTTCTTC. Combining the CDR3 with reference TRBV9 and TRBJ2-1 gives the whole variable domain DSGVTQTPKHLITATGQRVTLRCSPRSGDLSVYWYQQSLDQGLQFLIQYYNGEERAKGNILERFSAQQFPDLHSELNLSSLELGDSALYFCASSVDGTGYNEQFFGPGTRLTVL.

This chain uses TRBV7-2 with TRBJ1-1, with D possibly being TRBD1 (5 bases). CDR3 length: 14 amino acids. Germline loops: CDR1 SGHTA, CDR2 FQGNSA. V lost 2 bases, J lost 5 bases, and 12 bases lay in between. The CDR3: CASSLTGGGTEAFF. Here the CDR3 DNA reads TGTGCCAGCAGCTTAACGGGTGGGGGGACTGAAGCTTTCTTT. Supplemented by reference TRBV7-2 and TRBJ1-1, the full variable domain reads GAGVSQSPSNKVTEKGKDVELRCDPISGHTALYWYRQSLGQGLEFLIYFQGNSAPDKSGLPSDRFSAERTGGSVSTLTIQRTQQEDSAVYLCASSLTGGGTEAFFGQGTRLTVV.